This TCR beta chain was identified in a study of shared T cell receptors in the human thymus. CDR3 length equals 13 residues. V was cut by 6 bases and J by 0 bases, with 9 bases left in between. Germline V gene sequence: CDR1 MNHEY, CDR2 SMNVEV (reference sequence). Assay: immunoSEQ multiplex PCR; the TCRdb copy retains only in-frame clones and omits some. Here the sample spans some 700,000 clones, 88% being singletons. These sequences were also reported in another study, on human thymus T cells. That source notes: Donors consisted of healthy Finnish infants (having corrective surgery for congenital heart defects). In corrective heart surgery, resections were taken, and these provided the thymus tissue. What appeared biased in thymic and blood repertoires was the usage of V and J genes. Overlap was high between thymic repertoires from unrelated individuals, as reported in related research.

The sequencing input was thymocytes. This receptor was obtained from a boy under two years old with a congenital heart defect. The chain links TRBV27 to TRBJ2-7; possibly TRBD1 for D (5 bases). CDR3 bases: TGTGCCAGCAGAGGGGTCCCCTCCTACGAGCAGTACTTC. Its protein product is CASRGVPSYEQYF.